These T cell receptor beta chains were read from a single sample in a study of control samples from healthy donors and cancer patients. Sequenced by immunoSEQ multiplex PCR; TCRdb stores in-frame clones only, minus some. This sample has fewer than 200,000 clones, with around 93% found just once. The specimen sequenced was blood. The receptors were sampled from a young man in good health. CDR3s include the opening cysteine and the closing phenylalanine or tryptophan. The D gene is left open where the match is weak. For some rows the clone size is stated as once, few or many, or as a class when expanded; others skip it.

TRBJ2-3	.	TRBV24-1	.	CATSDRVRSTDTQYF	TGTGCCACCAGTGATAGGGTCAGGAGCACAGATACGCAGTATTTT
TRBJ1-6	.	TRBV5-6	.	CASSRFQGLNSPLHF	TGTGCCAGCAGCCGTTTCCAGGGACTCAATTCACCCCTCCACTTT
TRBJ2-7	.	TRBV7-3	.	CASSGRVSYEQYF	TGTGCCAGCAGCGGCCGGGTTAGCTACGAGCAGTACTTC
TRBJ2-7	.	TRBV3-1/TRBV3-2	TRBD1	CAVGGQGYEQYF	TGTGCCGTTGGGGGACAGGGGTACGAGCAGTACTTC
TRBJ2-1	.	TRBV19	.	CASSIGQPNEQFF	TGTGCCAGTAGTATAGGGCAACCTAATGAGCAGTTCTTC
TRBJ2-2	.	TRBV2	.	CASSPRGVSTGELFF	TGTGCCAGCAGTCCGAGGGGGGTGTCCACCGGGGAGCTGTTTTTT
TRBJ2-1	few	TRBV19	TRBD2	CASSMAGGHLNEQFF	TGTGCCAGTAGTATGGCGGGGGGGCATCTGAATGAGCAGTTCTTC
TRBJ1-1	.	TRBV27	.	CASSSNPTGDEAFF	TGTGCCAGCAGTTCGAACCCAACGGGGGATGAAGCTTTCTTT
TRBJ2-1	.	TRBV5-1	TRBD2	CASSPRRGGGAVDEQFF	TGCGCCAGCAGCCCGCGGAGGGGCGGGGGGGCCGTAGATGAGCAGTTCTTC
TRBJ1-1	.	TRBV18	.	CASSPPGAAMNTEAFF	TGTGCCAGCTCACCACCGGGGGCAGCCATGAACACTGAAGCTTTCTTT
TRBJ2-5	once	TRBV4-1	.	CASSQEGAGRRKETQYF	TGCGCCAGCAGCCAAGAAGGGGCAGGGAGAAGAAAAGAGACCCAGTACTTC
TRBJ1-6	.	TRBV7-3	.	CASSLVGQKIDSPLHF	TGTGCCAGCAGCTTAGTAGGACAGAAGATCGATTCACCCCTCCACTTT
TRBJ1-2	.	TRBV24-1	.	CATSDPGTGYGYTF	TGTGCCACCAGTGACCCCGGGACGGGTTATGGCTACACCTTC
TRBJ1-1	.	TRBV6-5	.	CASSYSGDEAFF	TGTGCCAGCAGTTACTCTGGAGATGAAGCTTTCTTT
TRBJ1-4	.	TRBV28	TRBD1	CASSSGTVNEKLFF	TGTGCCAGCAGTTCCGGGACAGTAAATGAAAAACTGTTTTTT
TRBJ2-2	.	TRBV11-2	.	CASSGRRNGELFF	TGTGCCAGCAGCGGGAGGAGGAACGGGGAGCTGTTTTTT
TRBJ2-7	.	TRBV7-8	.	CASSPRADSYEQYF	TGTGCCAGCAGCCCCAGGGCAGACTCCTACGAGCAGTACTTC
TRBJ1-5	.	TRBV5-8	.	CASSLPGGNQPQHF	TGTGCCAGCAGCCTCCCGGGAGGCAATCAGCCCCAGCATTTT
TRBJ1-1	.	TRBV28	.	CASSTRNTEAFF	TGTGCCAGCAGTACGAGGAACACTGAAGCTTTCTTT
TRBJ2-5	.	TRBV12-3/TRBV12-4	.	CASSSSIGTQYF	TGTGCCAGCAGTTCATCTATAGGGACCCAGTACTTC